This T cell receptor (beta chain) came from a study of shared clonotypes between healthy human individuals. CDR1 and CDR2 (germline): LGHNT, FRNRAP. The CDR3 sequence is 14 residues long. Trimming cost V 6 bases and J 2 bases; bases outside gene matches: 5. Terminally differentiated effector memory CD45RA+ cells were excluded from the naive CD8 cells, which were CD45RO-negative and positively selected for CCR7. This clone has only one observation. The assay was run at deep level. The genomic DNA of each subset was split evenly across several immunoSEQ plates. Some clones are missing from TCRdb's copy, which holds only in-frame ones; the method was immunoSEQ multiplex PCR. Of roughly 2 million clones detected, roughly 95% appear once; the ten largest clones hold about 1.1%.

This chain links TRBV12-5 with TRBJ2-7; 9 bases align to TRBD1. The sequencing input was naive CD8+ T cells sorted from blood. This TCR derives from a young man in good health. The CDR3 here is CASGSGQGPYEQYF. Here the CDR3 DNA reads TGTGCTAGTGGGTCGGGACAGGGCCCCTACGAGCAGTACTTC.